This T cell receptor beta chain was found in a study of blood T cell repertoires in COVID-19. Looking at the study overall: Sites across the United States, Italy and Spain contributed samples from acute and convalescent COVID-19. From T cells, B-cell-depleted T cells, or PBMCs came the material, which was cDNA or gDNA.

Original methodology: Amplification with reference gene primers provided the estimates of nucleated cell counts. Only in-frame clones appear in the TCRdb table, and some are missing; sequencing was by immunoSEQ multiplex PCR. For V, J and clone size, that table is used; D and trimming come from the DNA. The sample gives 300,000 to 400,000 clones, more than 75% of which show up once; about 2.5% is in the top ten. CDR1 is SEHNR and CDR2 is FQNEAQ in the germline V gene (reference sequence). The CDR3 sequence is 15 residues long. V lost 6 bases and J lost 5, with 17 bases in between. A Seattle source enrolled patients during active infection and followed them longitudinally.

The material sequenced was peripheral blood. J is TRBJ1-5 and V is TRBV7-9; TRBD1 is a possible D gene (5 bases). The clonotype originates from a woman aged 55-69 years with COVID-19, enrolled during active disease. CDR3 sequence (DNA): TGTGCCAGCAGTTTATCAGGGTTTGGTTATCAGCCCCAGCATTTT. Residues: CASSLSGFGYQPQHF.